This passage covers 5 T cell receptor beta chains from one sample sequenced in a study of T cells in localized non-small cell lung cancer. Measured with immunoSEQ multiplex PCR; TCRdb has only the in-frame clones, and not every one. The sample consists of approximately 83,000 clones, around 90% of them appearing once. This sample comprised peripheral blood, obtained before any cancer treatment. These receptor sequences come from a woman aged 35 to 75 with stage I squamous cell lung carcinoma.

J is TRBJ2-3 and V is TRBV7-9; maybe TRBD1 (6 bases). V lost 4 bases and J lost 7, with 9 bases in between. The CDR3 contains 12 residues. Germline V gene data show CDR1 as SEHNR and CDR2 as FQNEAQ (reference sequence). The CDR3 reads CASSSTGNTQYF. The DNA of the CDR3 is TGTGCCAGCAGCTCAACAGGGAATACGCAGTATTTT. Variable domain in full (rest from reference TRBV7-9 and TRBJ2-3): DTGVSQNPRHKITKRGQNVTFRCDPISEHNRLYWYRQTLGQGPEFLTYFQNEAQLEKSRLLSDRFSAERPKGSFSTLEIQRTEQGDSAMYLCASSSTGNTQYFGPGTRLTVL.

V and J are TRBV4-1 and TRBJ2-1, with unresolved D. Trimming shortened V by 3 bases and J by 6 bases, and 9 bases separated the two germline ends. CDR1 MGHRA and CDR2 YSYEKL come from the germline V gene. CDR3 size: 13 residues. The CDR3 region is CASSHSIGNEQFF. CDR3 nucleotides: TGCGCCAGCAGCCACTCTATCGGCAATGAGCAGTTCTTC.

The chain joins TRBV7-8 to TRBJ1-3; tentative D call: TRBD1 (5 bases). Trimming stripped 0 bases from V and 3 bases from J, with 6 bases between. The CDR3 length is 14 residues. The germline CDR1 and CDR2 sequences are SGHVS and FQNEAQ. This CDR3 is CASSLAGVGNTIYF. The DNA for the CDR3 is TGTGCCAGCAGCTTAGCAGGGGTTGGAAACACCATATATTTT.

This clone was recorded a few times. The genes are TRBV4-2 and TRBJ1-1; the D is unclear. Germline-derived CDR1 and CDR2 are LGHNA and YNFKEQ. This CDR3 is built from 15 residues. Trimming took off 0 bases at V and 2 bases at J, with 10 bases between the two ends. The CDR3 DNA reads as TGTGCCAGCAGCCAAGACCAAGAAATAAACACTGAAGCTTTCTTT. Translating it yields CASSQDQEINTEAFF.

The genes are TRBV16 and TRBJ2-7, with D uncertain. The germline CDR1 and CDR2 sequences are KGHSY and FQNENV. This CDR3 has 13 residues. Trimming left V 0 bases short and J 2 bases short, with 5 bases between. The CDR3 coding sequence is TGTGCCAGCAGCCAATCGTCCCCCTACGAGCAGTACTTC. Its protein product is CASSQSSPYEQYF.